This entry lists 24 T cell receptor beta chains sequenced from one sample in a study of shared clonotypes between healthy human individuals. TCRdb's table, derived via immunoSEQ multiplex PCR, lists solely in-frame clones and lacks some. The sample lists approximately 250,000 clones, 50% to 80% occurring once. Input material: memory CD4+ T cells sorted from blood. Subset: CD45RA-negative fraction. Receptor source: a young man in good health.

V gene TRBV4-1 combines with J gene TRBJ2-7; 7 bases are a match to TRBD1. There are 15 residues in the CDR3. Germline CDR1 MGHRA, CDR2 YSYEKL. Losses at the gene ends were 5 bases for V and 2 bases for J; bases not matched to a gene: 9. CDR3 DNA sequence: TGCGCCAGCAGCTCTCCGGGACAGACCACCTACGAGCAGTACTTC. It yields the protein CASSSPGQTTYEQYF.

V gene TRBV5-4 combines with J gene TRBJ2-3; D might be TRBD2 (6 bases). The length of the CDR3 is 15 residues. Trimming shortened V by 7 bases and J by 0 bases, and 15 bases separated the two germline ends. Germline V gene lookup returns CDR1 SGHNT and CDR2 YYREEE (reference sequence). The CDR3, as DNA: TGTGCCAGCGGTACCGGGGGAGTAAGCACAGATACGCAGTATTTT. Protein: CASGTGGVSTDTQYF.

This clone has a count of ten or more. Other nucleotide sequences from this sample produce the same CDR3. The V and J genes are TRBV14 and TRBJ2-7; no firm D call. CDR3 length equals 14 residues. Germline assignment: CDR1 SGHDN and CDR2 FVKESK. V was cut by 4 bases and J by 0 bases, with 10 bases left in between. The CDR3 sequence is CASSPRTGSYEQYF. The DNA of the CDR3 is TGTGCCAGCAGCCCCCGAACCGGCTCCTACGAGCAGTACTTC.

The V and J genes are TRBV19 and TRBJ2-7; tentatively, D is TRBD1 (5 bases). The length of the CDR3 is 13 residues. The germline V gene has CDR1 LNHDA and CDR2 SQIVND (reference sequence). V lost 8 bases and J 1 base, leaving 12 bases between the germline ends. In DNA, the CDR3 is TGTGCCAGTGGTCCTAGGGGATCCTACGAGCAGTACTTC. It yields the protein CASGPRGSYEQYF.

This chain joins TRBV9 and TRBJ1-5; D might be TRBD1 (6 bases). V was cut by 2 bases and J by 9 bases, with 12 bases left in between. This CDR3 has 13 residues. In germline, CDR1 is SGDLS, CDR2 YYNGEE. The DNA for the CDR3 is TGTGCCAGCAGCGTGACAGGATCTCGGCCCCAGCATTTT. Encoded protein: CASSVTGSRPQHF.

The chain links TRBV7-9 to TRBJ2-3; no firm D call. The germline CDR1 and CDR2 sequences are SEHNR and FQNEAQ (reference sequence). V was shortened by 5 bases and J by 5 bases, with 14 bases between the two germline ends. This CDR3 region has 14 residues. The CDR3, as DNA: TGTGCCAGCAGCCCGCACTCGATGGGAGATACGCAGTATTTT. Translating it yields CASSPHSMGDTQYF.

The CDR3 region is CANKQRGLVKGNEQFF. DNA for the CDR3: TGTGCCAACAAACAAAGGGGATTGGTTAAGGGGAATGAGCAGTTCTTC. The chain recombines TRBV2 with TRBJ2-1; possibly TRBD1 for D (5 bases). V lost 10 bases and J 7 bases, leaving 26 bases between the germline ends. Germline CDR1 reads SNHLY; CDR2 reads FYNNEI. The CDR3 is 16 amino acids.

This clone has only a few counts. Different DNA sequences within this sample yield the same CDR3. The V and J genes are TRBV5-1 and TRBJ1-5; no definite D call. The CDR3 spans 14 residues. V lost 0 bases, J lost 1 base, and 5 bases lay in between. Germline loops: CDR1 SGHRS, CDR2 YFSETQ. Written as DNA, the CDR3 is TGCGCCAGCAGCTTGGGGGTAAGCAATCAGCCCCAGCATTTT. Amino acid sequence: CASSLGVSNQPQHF.

V usage is TRBV28 and J usage is TRBJ2-2; 10 bases match TRBD2. V shed 3 bases and J 5 bases; nucleotides not matched to a gene: 6. The CDR3 contains 16 residues. Germline V CDR1 and CDR2: MDHEN, SYDVKM. The chain's CDR3 is CASSFNLAGATGELFF. The DNA of the CDR3 is TGTGCCAGCAGTTTCAATCTAGCGGGAGCGACCGGGGAGCTGTTTTTT.

The J gene is TRBJ1-2, the V gene TRBV11-2; D unresolved. The V gene lost 2 bases and the J gene lost 5 bases, with 15 bases spanning the gap. The V gene's germline CDR1 is SGHAT and CDR2 FQNNGV. This CDR3 is built from 15 residues. CDR3 protein: CASSLIRAGLYGYTF. CDR3 DNA: TGTGCCAGCAGCTTAATCCGGGCAGGCCTTTATGGCTACACCTTC.

This clone was picked up a small number of times. The V gene is TRBV28, the J gene TRBJ2-2; D is possibly TRBD2 (6 bases). V shed 5 bases and J shed 8 bases, with 12 bases lying between them. Germline V gene data show CDR1 as MDHEN and CDR2 as SYDVKM. This CDR3 spans 13 amino acids. CDR3 region: CASSRDWYGELFF. The CDR3 nucleotides read TGTGCCAGCAGTCGGGACTGGTATGGGGAGCTGTTTTTT.

The chain employs TRBV5-4 and TRBJ2-5; possibly TRBD1 or TRBD2 for D (6 bases each). The CDR3 length is 15 residues. Germline values: CDR1 SGHNT, CDR2 YYREEE (reference sequence). Trimming took off 9 bases at V and 2 bases at J, with 20 bases between the two ends. The CDR3 DNA reads TGTGCCACGGAACAAGGAGGGGGTCAACAAGAGACCCAGTACTTC. Its protein product is CATEQGGGQQETQYF.

This clone showed up many times. The CDR3 sequence is CASSIGGKFGQPQHF. CDR3 DNA sequence: TGTGCCAGCAGCATAGGGGGGAAGTTCGGTCAGCCCCAGCATTTT. This sequence joins TRBV7-2 and TRBJ1-5, with D possibly being TRBD1 (6 bases). Trimming stripped 5 bases from V and 6 bases from J, with 17 bases between. The CDR3 length is 15 residues. Germline CDR1 and CDR2: SGHTA and FQGNSA.

This clone was seen more than once but under ten times. This chain uses TRBV7-6 with TRBJ2-2; D remains ambiguous. This CDR3 comprises 11 residues. Trimming removed 5 bases at V and 7 bases at J, with 5 bases between. Germline CDR1 and CDR2: SGHVS and FNYEAQ. Here the CDR3 DNA reads TGTGCCAGCAGCCGGTACGGGGAGCTGTTTTTT. Its protein is CASSRYGELFF. Supplemented by reference TRBV7-6 and TRBJ2-2, the full variable domain reads GAGVSQSPRYKVTKRGQDVALRCDPISGHVSLYWYRQALGQGPEFLTYFNYEAQQDKSGLPNDRFSAERPEGSISTLTIQRTEQRDSAMYRCASSRYGELFFGEGSRLTVL.

DNA for the CDR3: TGTGCCAGCAGTTCGGGGACAGGGGGCACAGATACGCAGTATTTT. Its protein is CASSSGTGGTDTQYF. This chain uses TRBV28 with TRBJ2-3, with 10 bases that match TRBD1. Germline V gene sequence: CDR1 MDHEN, CDR2 SYDVKM. This CDR3 is built from 15 residues. Unmatched junction bases numbered 2, after V lost 4 bases and J lost 1 base.

This clone was counted only a few times. The chain is built from TRBV27 and TRBJ1-1, with D hard to call. This CDR3 has 16 amino acids. The germline V and J ends were trimmed by 1 base and 0 bases, with 12 bases remaining between them. Germline-derived CDR1 and CDR2 are MNHEY and SMNVEV (reference sequence). The CDR3 here is CASSLWVGSMNTEAFF. The CDR3 DNA sequence: TGTGCCAGCAGTTTATGGGTCGGGTCCATGAACACTGAAGCTTTCTTT.

The chain links TRBV18 to TRBJ2-2; the D call may be TRBD1 or TRBD2 (5 bases each). Germline V gene data show CDR1 as KGHSH and CDR2 as LQKENI. V was shortened by 3 bases and J by 0 bases, with 11 bases between the two germline ends. The CDR3 is 16 residues long. This CDR3 reads CASSPFGTTNTGELFF. The CDR3 nucleotides are TGTGCCAGCTCACCGTTCGGGACCACGAACACCGGGGAGCTGTTTTTT.

The J gene is TRBJ2-7, the V gene TRBV9, with D unresolved. CDR1 and CDR2 (germline): SGDLS, YYNGEE. Trimming pared 4 bases from V and 9 bases from J, leaving 17 bases between. This CDR3 spans 13 amino acids. The CDR3 DNA is TGTGCCAGCAGCCCCTCCCCGGTAGTAGGGCAGTACTTC. This translates into CASSPSPVVGQYF.

The chain uses TRBV6-1 and TRBJ1-1; D gene unclear. CDR3 size: 13 residues. Trimming removed 3 bases at V and 4 bases at J, with 9 bases between. CDR1 MNHNS and CDR2 SASEGT come from the germline V gene. The CDR3 DNA follows: TGTGCCAGCAGTGAGAGGATGCCCACTGAAGCTTTCTTT. This codes for CASSERMPTEAFF.

The chain employs TRBV28 and TRBJ1-5, with 7 bases identical to TRBD1. There are 14 residues in the CDR3. The trim removed 2 bases at V and 6 bases at J, leaving 4 bases unmatched. Germline V gene data show CDR1 as MDHEN and CDR2 as SYDVKM. CDR3 amino acids: CASSLTGAGQPQHF. In DNA, the CDR3 is TGTGCCAGCAGTTTAACAGGGGCGGGTCAGCCCCAGCATTTT.

This chain joins TRBV6-4 and TRBJ2-1; the match to TRBD2 covers 11 bases. The CDR3 totals 17 residues. Germline assignment: CDR1 MRHNA and CDR2 SNTAGT. The junction had 14 bases not matched to a gene; V was cut back by 8 bases and J by 5 bases. CDR3 coding DNA: TGTGCCAGCCGAAGGGAGGGCGGGACTAGCGGTAACAATGAGCAGTTCTTC. It is translated as CASRREGGTSGNNEQFF.

This chain links TRBV6-1 with TRBJ1-3; D unresolved. The CDR3 has 12 residues. V was shortened by 2 bases and J by 3 bases, with 2 bases between the two germline ends. Germline V lookup: CDR1 MNHNS, CDR2 SASEGT. The CDR3: CASSENGNTIYF. CDR3 coding DNA: TGTGCCAGCAGTGAAAATGGAAACACCATATATTTT.

This chain connects TRBV30 to TRBJ2-3; D not certain. V was trimmed by 1 base and J by 5 bases, leaving 4 bases between them. The length of the CDR3 is 11 residues. Germline V gene lookup returns CDR1 GTSNPN and CDR2 SVGIG (reference sequence). CDR3 sequence (DNA): TGTGCCTGGAGTGGGGGAGATACGCAGTATTTT. Translation: CAWSGGDTQYF.

V is TRBV5-1 and J is TRBJ2-5; the match to TRBD1 covers 8 bases. The CDR3 totals 16 residues. Germline CDR1 and CDR2: SGHRS and YFSETQ. The V gene end was trimmed by 4 bases and the J gene end by 0 bases; junction bases not matched to a gene: 8. The CDR3 nucleotides are TGCGCCAGCAGCATACGGGGACAGGCTCACCAAGAGACCCAGTACTTC. Translation gives CASSIRGQAHQETQYF. The full variable domain, in which reference TRBV5-1 and TRBJ2-5 provide the parts outside the CDR3, is KAGVTQTPRYLIKTRGQQVTLSCSPISGHRSVSWYQQTPGQGLQFLFEYFSETQRNKGNFPGRFSGRQFSNSRSEMNVSTLELGDSALYLCASSIRGQAHQETQYFGPGTRLLVL.